This T cell receptor (beta chain) came from a study of neurological immune-mediated disorders. This CDR3 region has 14 residues. V was cut by 2 bases and J by 1 base, with 9 bases left in between. CDR1 SGHRS and CDR2 YFSETQ come from the germline V gene. This clonotype appeared many times. 5'RACE with 10-nucleotide random UMIs produced the cDNA. TCRdb passed the 5' RACE reads through MiXCR, listing each CDR3 protein once. The data show approximately 30,000 distinct CDR3 sequences, with about 4.1% seen just once and 20% to 30% held by the top ten. The sample was CD4+ T cells from blood. The receptor was isolated from a woman between 35 and 50 years old in good health. The gene calls are TRBV5-1 and TRBJ2-5; D tentatively reads TRBD1 or TRBD2 (5 bases each). This chain's CDR3 is CASSLQDSQETQYF. The CDR3 bases are TGCGCCAGCAGCTTACAGGACTCCCAAGAGACCCAGTACTTC.